Shown below are 20 T cell receptor beta chains from a single sample sequenced in a study of long-term antiretroviral therapy in people with HIV. Investigators performed immunoSEQ version v3.0 at survey level. Assay used: immunoSEQ multiplex PCR; TCRdb lists only in-frame clones, some missing. The top ten hold 14% of the sample, which has 13,000 or so clones, over 75% seen once. The input for sequencing was unsorted PBMCs, taken 1.3 years after starting antiretroviral therapy. All receptors derive from a woman in her late teens or twenties with HIV.

J is TRBJ1-5 and V is TRBV21-1; the table assigns TRBD1, which was not confirmed against the DNA. TRBV21-1 is a pseudogene. The CDR3 runs 14 residues. CDR3 bases: TGTGCCAGCAGCAACGAGGCAGGGGGTCAGCCCCAGCATTTT. Translating it yields CASSNEAGGQPQHF.

This chain uses TRBV7-2 with TRBJ1-2, with TRBD1 identical over 7 bases. V shed 8 bases and J 6 bases; nucleotides not matched to a gene: 12. The CDR3 consists of 14 residues. Germline V CDR1 and CDR2: SGHTA, FQGNSA. The CDR3 nucleotides read TGTGCCAGCCGCCTAAAGGCAGGGGGTGATGGCTACACCTTC. Translating gives CASRLKAGGDGYTF. Looking up the rest from reference TRBV7-2 and TRBJ1-2 gives the full variable domain: GAGVSQSPSNKVTEKGKDVELRCDPISGHTALYWYRQSLGQGLEFLIYFQGNSAPDKSGLPSDRFSAERTGGSVSTLTIQRTQQEDSAVYLCASRLKAGGDGYTFGSGTRLTVV.

The rearrangement uses TRBV4-2 and TRBJ1-1; D is undetermined. V dropped 0 bases and J dropped 5 bases, with 10 bases sitting between them. The CDR3 is 14 amino acids. The V gene's germline CDR1 is LGHNA and CDR2 YNFKEQ. The CDR3 bases are TGTGCCAGCAGCCAAGAAACGGGGAGAACTGAAGCTTTCTTT. It codes for CASSQETGRTEAFF.

This clone was detected only a few times. The gene calls are TRBV15 and TRBJ2-5; TRBD1 agrees at 7 bases. The J segment lost 2 bases and the V segment lost 3 bases, leaving 6 bases of the junction unmatched. Germline V gene sequence: CDR1 LNHNV, CDR2 YYDKDF (reference sequence). The CDR3 is 15 amino acids. CDR3 coding DNA: TGTGCCACCAGCAGGGTGACAGGGAATCAAGAGACCCAGTACTTC. Translation gives CATSRVTGNQETQYF.

The chain is built from TRBV6-6 and TRBJ2-1; no clear D. CDR3 length: 15 residues. V lost 6 bases and J lost 3, with 15 bases in between. Looked up from germline, CDR1 is MNHNY and CDR2 is SVGAGI (reference sequence). Here the CDR3 DNA reads TGTGCCAGCAGCTCGCCTAGTTTATTCTACAATGAGCAGTTCTTC. It encodes CASSSPSLFYNEQFF.

J is TRBJ2-5 and V is TRBV19; TRBD1 agrees at 8 bases. Trimming cost V 5 bases and J 3 bases; bases outside gene matches: 5. The CDR3 contains 14 residues. Germline CDR1 LNHDA, CDR2 SQIVND (reference sequence). The CDR3 nucleotides are TGTGCCAGTAGTTTCAACAGGGGGGAAGAGACCCAGTACTTC. Its translation is CASSFNRGEETQYF.

The chain links TRBV7-2 to TRBJ2-7, with TRBD1 as a possible D gene (6 bases). The CDR3 length is 14 residues. Germline loops: CDR1 SGHTA, CDR2 FQGNSA. V was shortened by 0 bases and J by 5 bases, with 11 bases between the two germline ends. For the CDR3, the DNA is TGTGCCAGCAGCTTAGCAGGGGGTTCCGACGAGCAGTACTTC. It translates to CASSLAGGSDEQYF.

The chain has TRBV19 and TRBJ2-7; D is possibly TRBD1 (5 bases). This CDR3 spans 14 amino acids. Trimming took off 4 bases at V and 2 bases at J, with 12 bases between the two ends. CDR1 and CDR2 (germline): LNHDA, SQIVND (reference sequence). The CDR3 protein is CASSTGSGPYEQYF. The CDR3 nucleotides are TGTGCCAGTAGTACAGGGTCCGGGCCCTACGAGCAGTACTTC. The entire variable domain, with the rest obtained from reference TRBV19 and TRBJ2-7, is as follows: DGGITQSPKYLFRKEGQNVTLSCEQNLNHDAMYWYRQDPGQGLRLIYYSQIVNDFQKGDIAEGYSVSREKKESFPLTVTSAQKNPTAFYLCASSTGSGPYEQYFGPGTRLTVT.

In its sample, this clone was seen a few times. CDR3 nucleotide sequence: TGTGCCAGCAGTGCCAGCGGGGACTACAATGAGCAGTTCTTC. This gives the protein CASSASGDYNEQFF. V is TRBV25-1 and J is TRBJ2-1, with 7 positions matching TRBD2. V lost 4 bases, J lost 3 bases, and 3 bases stayed unmatched. Germline assignment: CDR1 MGHDK and CDR2 SYGVNS. The CDR3 totals 14 residues.

The CDR3 loop is CASSPRGGQPQHF. The CDR3, as DNA: TGTGCCAGCAGTCCGAGAGGGGGTCAGCCCCAGCATTTT. The chain links TRBV27 to TRBJ1-5; D might be TRBD1 (6 bases). The CDR3 sequence is 13 residues long. The germline V and J ends were trimmed by 5 bases and 6 bases, with 11 bases remaining between them. Germline V gives CDR1 MNHEY, CDR2 SMNVEV (reference sequence).

V and J are TRBV28 and TRBJ2-2, with 10 bases identical to TRBD2. CDR1 MDHEN and CDR2 SYDVKM come from the germline V gene. Germline trimming cut 3 bases from V and 3 bases from J; bases unmatched to any gene: 10. This CDR3 contains 18 residues. For the CDR3, the DNA is TGTGCCAGCAGTTTTATGGAAGCGGGGGGGCGAGACACCGGGGAGCTGTTTTTT. It is translated as CASSFMEAGGRDTGELFF.

The chain is built from TRBV30 and TRBJ2-5, with TRBD2 matching over 7 bases. The CDR3 contains 13 residues. After removal of 4 bases from V and 6 bases from J, the junction contained 8 bases not matched to a gene. CDR1 GTSNPN and CDR2 SVGIG come from the germline V gene (reference sequence). The CDR3 sequence is CAWNSGRGKTQYF. CDR3 bases: TGTGCCTGGAACAGTGGGCGGGGGAAGACCCAGTACTTC. The full variable domain, with the rest looked up from reference TRBV30 and TRBJ2-5, is SQTIHQWPATLVQPVGSPLSLECTVEGTSNPNLYWYRQAAGRGLQLLFYSVGIGQISSEVPQNLSASRPQDRQFILSSKKLLLSDSGFYLCAWNSGRGKTQYFGPGTRLLVL.

The chain has TRBV4-2 and TRBJ2-5, with D maybe TRBD2 (5 bases). From germline, CDR1 is LGHNA and CDR2 YNFKEQ. The length of the CDR3 is 14 residues. V lost 1 base, J lost 6 bases, and 12 bases lay in between. The CDR3 protein is CASSQALGEQTQYF. The DNA for the CDR3 is TGTGCCAGCAGCCAAGCACTAGGTGAACAGACCCAGTACTTC.

This clone was seen more than once but under ten times. This rearrangement joins TRBV18 to TRBJ2-7; D ambiguous. This CDR3 spans 14 amino acids. The V end was cut by 1 base, the J end by 4 bases, with 11 bases between. Germline CDR1 KGHSH, CDR2 LQKENI. CDR3 sequence: CASSPRSGFYEQYF. In nucleotides, the CDR3 is TGTGCCAGCTCACCACGGTCCGGGTTTTACGAGCAGTACTTC.

J is TRBJ1-6 and V is TRBV27; D might be TRBD1 (5 bases). The germline CDR1 and CDR2 sequences are MNHEY and SMNVEV (reference sequence). This CDR3 spans 12 amino acids. The V gene lost 5 bases and the J gene lost 7 bases, with 6 bases spanning the gap. The DNA of the CDR3 is TGTGCCAGCAGTAGACAGAATTCACCCCTCCACTTT. Translating gives CASSRQNSPLHF.

CDR3 sequence: CASSYSGSQETQYF. CDR3 bases: TGTGCCAGCAGTTACTCGGGCTCCCAAGAGACCCAGTACTTC. The V call is TRBV6-5, the J call TRBJ2-5; no firm D call. V lost 0 bases and J 1 base, leaving 6 bases between the germline ends. The CDR3 is 14 amino acids. The germline CDR1 and CDR2 sequences are MNHEY and SVGAGI.

This clone was seen a few times. The chain combines TRBV15 with TRBJ2-7, with D tentatively TRBD2 (5 bases). The CDR3 is 14 residues long. CDR1 and CDR2 (germline): LNHNV, YYDKDF (reference sequence). Trimming pared 5 bases from V and 11 bases from J, leaving 22 bases between. Here the CDR3 reads CATSRGRAENRKYF. CDR3 nucleotide sequence: TGTGCCACCAGCCGAGGTCGAGCGGAGAACCGGAAGTACTTC.

The chain couples TRBV7-3 to TRBJ1-4; D uncertain. The CDR3 extends over 13 amino acids. Trimming shortened V by 8 bases and J by 8 bases, and 15 bases separated the two germline ends. CDR1 is SGHTA and CDR2 is FQGTGA in the germline V gene. The CDR3 DNA is TGTGCCAGCGCCCCTGTCCCGGGGGAAAAACTGTTTTTT. Protein: CASAPVPGEKLFF.

V usage is TRBV5-1 and J usage is TRBJ2-3; a weak D match, TRBD2 (5 bases). The CDR3 runs to 12 residues. Per germline, CDR1 SGHRS and CDR2 YFSETQ. The germline V and J ends were trimmed by 7 bases and 2 bases, with 8 bases remaining between them. The CDR3 loop is CASGGLTDTQYF. CDR3 DNA: TGCGCCAGCGGAGGCCTCACAGATACGCAGTATTTT.

This chain links TRBV28 with TRBJ1-2, with D perhaps TRBD1 (6 bases). CDR3 length equals 14 residues. Per germline, CDR1 MDHEN and CDR2 SYDVKM. Trimming removed 8 bases from V and 5 bases from J, with 18 bases in between. CDR3 loop: CASDTDQGSYGYTF. DNA of the CDR3: TGTGCCAGCGACACCGATCAGGGGTCTTATGGCTACACCTTC.